This T cell receptor (beta chain) was observed in a study of blood T cell repertoires in COVID-19. In the study overall: Sites in the United States, Italy and Spain provided acute and convalescent COVID-19 samples. T cells, B-cell-depleted T cells, or PBMCs provided the cDNA or gDNA that served as material.

Original data processing: From reference gene primer amplification, estimates of nucleated cell counts were derived. Generated by immunoSEQ multiplex PCR, the TCRdb table keeps only in-frame clones and is missing some. From that table come the V and J calls and clone size; the DNA was used to work out D and trimming. The data contain nearly 40,000 clones, 75% to 90% of them singletons. In germline, CDR1 is LNHDA, CDR2 SQIVND (reference sequence). V was cut by 10 bases and J by 4 bases, with 19 bases left in between. This CDR3 is built from 14 residues. This chain connects TRBV19 to TRBJ1-2; TRBD1 might be the D (6 bases). The sequencing input was peripheral blood. The clonotype originates from a man aged 50-60 years with active or convalescent COVID-19. CDR3 bases: TGTGCCACCCAGGGGAATCGGTTATCCTATGGCTACACCTTC. As protein: CATQGNRLSYGYTF.